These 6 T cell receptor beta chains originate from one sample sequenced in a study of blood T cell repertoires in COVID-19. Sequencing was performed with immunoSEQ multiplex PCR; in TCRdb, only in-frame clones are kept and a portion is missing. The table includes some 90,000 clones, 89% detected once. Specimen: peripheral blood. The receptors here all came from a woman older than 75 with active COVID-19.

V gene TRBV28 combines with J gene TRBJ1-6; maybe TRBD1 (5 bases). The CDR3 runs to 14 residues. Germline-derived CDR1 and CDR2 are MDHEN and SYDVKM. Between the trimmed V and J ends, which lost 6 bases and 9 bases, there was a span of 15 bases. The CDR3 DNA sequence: TGTGCCAGCAGCCGCTCCGGCGGGGGTTCACCCCTCCACTTT. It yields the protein CASSRSGGGSPLHF. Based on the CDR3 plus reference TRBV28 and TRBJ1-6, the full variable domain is DVKVTQSSRYLVKRTGEKVFLECVQDMDHENMFWYRQDPGLGLRLIYFSYDVKMKEKGDIPEGYSVSREKKERFSLILESASTNQTSMYLCASSRSGGGSPLHFGNGTRLTVT.

CDR3 DNA sequence: TGCGCCAGCAGCCAGCACGGGACAAGTCAAGAGACCCAGTACTTC. This encodes CASSQHGTSQETQYF. V usage is TRBV4-1 and J usage is TRBJ2-5; tentative D call: TRBD1 (6 bases). The CDR3 has 15 residues. The germline V gene has CDR1 MGHRA and CDR2 YSYEKL. V was shortened by 3 bases and J by 2 bases, with 13 bases between the two germline ends.

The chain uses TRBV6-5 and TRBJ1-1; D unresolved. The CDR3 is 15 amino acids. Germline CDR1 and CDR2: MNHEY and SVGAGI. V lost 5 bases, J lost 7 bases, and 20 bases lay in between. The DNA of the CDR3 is TGTGCCAGCAGTCCGGTGAGCGCGTCGGCCAATGAAGCTTTCTTT. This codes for CASSPVSASANEAFF.

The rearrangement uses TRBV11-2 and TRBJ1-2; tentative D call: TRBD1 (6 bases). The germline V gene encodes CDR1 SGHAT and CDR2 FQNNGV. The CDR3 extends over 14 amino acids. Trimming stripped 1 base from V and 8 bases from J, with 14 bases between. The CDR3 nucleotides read TGTGCCAGCAGCTTAGCGGGGGGCGCGCGGGGCTACACCTTC. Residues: CASSLAGGARGYTF.

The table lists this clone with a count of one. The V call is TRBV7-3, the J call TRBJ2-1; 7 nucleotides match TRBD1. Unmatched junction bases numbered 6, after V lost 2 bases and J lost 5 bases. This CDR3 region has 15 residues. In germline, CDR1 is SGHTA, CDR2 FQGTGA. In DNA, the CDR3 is TGTGCCAGCAGCTTAGACCGGGACAGTAACAATGAGCAGTTCTTC. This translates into CASSLDRDSNNEQFF.

In DNA form, the CDR3 reads TGTGCCAGCAGCCCCCTAGGGGTGTGGGAAAAACTGTTTTTT. It codes for CASSPLGVWEKLFF. V and J are TRBV11-2 and TRBJ1-4, with D perhaps TRBD1 (5 bases). Looked up from germline, CDR1 is SGHAT and CDR2 is FQNNGV. The CDR3 is made up of 14 amino acids. V lost 5 bases and J 8 bases, leaving 15 bases between the germline ends.